These T cell receptor beta chains were read from a single sample in a study of cytomegalovirus exposure and HLA in healthy donors. Libraries were prepared by immunoSEQ multiplex PCR; TCRdb keeps only in-frame clonotypes and omits some of them. Here the sample spans approximately 150,000 clones, 70% to 85% being singletons. Sequencing used PBMCs. These receptors originate from a man between 25 and 39 years old in good health and CMV-seropositive. Each CDR3 is given with its conserved first and last residue. A D gene is named only where the DNA matches it firmly. Size is omitted from some rows. Given values are once, few, many or a class for expanded clones.

cdr3_length	d_call	v_call	clone_size	j_call	cdr3_aa	cdr3_nt
14	.	TRBV9	.	TRBJ2-7	CASSAGLTSVEQYF	TGTGCCAGCAGCGCGGGACTTACGTCCGTTGAGCAGTACTTC
13	TRBD1	TRBV5-1	.	TRBJ1-2	CASSSGTGAGYTF	TGCGCCAGCAGCTCCGGGACAGGGGCTGGCTACACCTTC
12	.	TRBV6-5	once	TRBJ2-1	CASSGLAHEQFF	TGTGCCAGCAGCGGCCTAGCCCATGAGCAGTTCTTC
14	TRBD1	TRBV7-9	few	TRBJ1-2	CASSLVAQGNGYTF	TGTGCCAGCAGCTTAGTAGCACAGGGGAATGGCTACACCTTC
13	.	TRBV4-1	.	TRBJ2-1	CASSQEAANEQFF	TGCGCCAGCAGCCAAGAAGCCGCCAATGAGCAGTTCTTC
16	.	TRBV5-1	.	TRBJ2-7	CASSPTSRRGSYEQYF	TGCGCCAGCAGCCCCACTTCCCGCAGGGGATCCTACGAGCAGTACTTC
15	.	TRBV2	.	TRBJ1-2	CASRLSGVGNYGYTF	TGTGCCAGCAGACTTTCGGGGGTTGGTAACTATGGCTACACCTTC
16	TRBD1	TRBV7-9	once	TRBJ1-2	CASSSDREFANYGYTF	TGTGCCAGCAGTTCCGACAGGGAGTTTGCTAACTATGGCTACACCTTC
15	TRBD1	TRBV12-5	.	TRBJ2-3	CASGWDGQGADTQYF	TGTGCTAGTGGTTGGGATGGACAGGGGGCTGATACGCAGTATTTT
14	.	TRBV18	.	TRBJ2-7	CASSRPQEGNEQYF	TGTGCCAGCTCACGGCCGCAGGAGGGCAACGAGCAGTACTTC
12	TRBD1	TRBV7-3	.	TRBJ1-1	CASSSGGTEAFF	TGTGCCAGCAGTTCAGGGGGTACTGAAGCTTTCTTT
15	.	TRBV7-8	once	TRBJ2-3	CASSPRGGGTDTQYF	TGTGCCAGCAGCCCCAGGGGAGGGGGCACAGATACGCAGTATTTT
16	TRBD2	TRBV27	once	TRBJ2-5	CASSPGLAGAQETQYF	TGTGCCAGCAGTCCGGGACTAGCGGGAGCACAAGAGACCCAGTACTTC
14	.	TRBV6-5	.	TRBJ1-3	CASSPQGSGNTIYF	TGTGCCAGCAGCCCTCAGGGCTCTGGAAACACCATATATTTT
14	TRBD1	TRBV5-6	few	TRBJ2-3	CASSGQDRGHTQYF	TGTGCCAGCAGCGGACAGGACAGGGGACATACGCAGTATTTT
14	TRBD1	TRBV6-1	.	TRBJ1-1	CASTQGRLNTEAFF	TGTGCCAGCACACAGGGGAGGCTAAACACTGAAGCTTTCTTT
17	TRBD2	TRBV10-3	.	TRBJ2-5	CAISPGLAGVAVETQYF	TGTGCCATCAGTCCGGGACTAGCGGGGGTAGCGGTCGAGACCCAGTACTTC
21	.	TRBV5-1	.	TRBJ2-6	CASSDLKDTGTPGWGANVLTF	TGCGCCAGCAGCGACCTAAAAGATACAGGGACCCCCGGGTGGGGGGCCAACGTCCTGACTTTC
16	.	TRBV4-3	.	TRBJ1-4	CASSPEGGFDNEKLFF	TGCGCCAGCAGCCCAGAGGGGGGGTTTGATAATGAAAAACTGTTTTTT
15	TRBD2	TRBV7-3	.	TRBJ2-3	CASSPRGLGGDTQYF	TGTGCCAGCAGCCCAAGGGGACTAGGGGGAGATACGCAGTATTTT
17	TRBD2	TRBV5-1	.	TRBJ2-5	CASSSFAGGPYQETQYF	TGCGCCAGCAGCTCGTTTGCGGGGGGACCGTACCAAGAGACCCAGTACTTC
13	.	TRBV18	.	TRBJ2-7	CASSPRRAYEQYF	TGTGCCAGCTCACCACGCCGAGCTTACGAGCAGTACTTC
14	.	TRBV4-1	.	TRBJ2-7	CASSQAGHSYEQYF	TGCGCCAGCAGCCAAGCAGGACACTCCTACGAGCAGTACTTC
15	.	TRBV9	.	TRBJ1-6	CASSVVGLANSPLHF	TGTGCCAGCAGCGTAGTCGGACTTGCTAATTCACCCCTCCACTTT
14	.	TRBV7-3	.	TRBJ2-1	CASSQSDSYNEQFF	TGTGCCAGCAGCCAGTCGGACAGCTACAATGAGCAGTTCTTC
15	TRBD1	TRBV27	.	TRBJ2-1	CASSYGQGKRNEQFF	TGTGCCAGCAGCTATGGACAGGGGAAAAGGAATGAGCAGTTCTTC
16	TRBD1	TRBV27	.	TRBJ2-7	CASSLSGRDSYYEQYF	TGTGCCAGCAGTTTATCGGGCCGGGACAGCTACTACGAGCAGTACTTC
16	.	TRBV28	.	TRBJ1-1	CASSPRGSQAQFLAFF	TGTGCCAGCAGTCCGCGGGGAAGTCAGGCCCAATTCTTAGCTTTCTTT
14	.	TRBV7-2	.	TRBJ1-3	CASSFLSSGNTIYF	TGTGCCAGCAGCTTCCTAAGCTCTGGAAACACCATATATTTT
16	.	TRBV4-3	once	TRBJ2-7	CASSQDYGTLYYEQYF	TGCGCCAGCAGCCAAGATTACGGGACACTTTACTACGAGCAGTACTTC
15	TRBD2	TRBV28	.	TRBJ2-5	CASSARGGAYETQYF	TGTGCCAGCAGTGCTCGCGGGGGGGCTTATGAGACCCAGTACTTC
16	.	TRBV19	.	TRBJ2-5	CASSIDRGPAGETQYF	TGTGCCAGTAGTATAGATCGAGGCCCCGCGGGAGAGACCCAGTACTTC
14	.	TRBV11-1	.	TRBJ1-1	CASSVTVMNTEAFF	TGTGCCAGCAGCGTGACAGTCATGAACACTGAAGCTTTCTTT
15	.	TRBV4-1	.	TRBJ2-1	CASSQTTGSYNEQFF	TGCGCCAGCAGCCAAACTACAGGGAGCTACAATGAGCAGTTCTTC
13	.	TRBV19	.	TRBJ1-6	CASQGDYNSPLHF	TGTGCCAGCCAGGGTGATTATAATTCACCCCTCCACTTT
13	TRBD1	TRBV19	.	TRBJ1-5	CASTGTGNQPQHF	TGTGCCAGTACCGGGACAGGCAATCAGCCCCAGCATTTT